A selection of T cell receptor beta chains follows, all from one sample in a study of blood T cell repertoires in COVID-19. Here immunoSEQ multiplex PCR was the method, and the copy in TCRdb shows in-frame clones only, minus some. This sample has roughly 53,000 clones, with around 84% found just once. Sequenced sample: peripheral blood. These receptors were taken from a man aged 45-65 years with acute or convalescent COVID-19. Each CDR3 is given with its conserved first and last residue.

j_call v_call cdr3_length cdr3_aa
TRBJ2-2 TRBV6-6 14 CASSLQGLTGELFF
TRBJ2-7 TRBV5-1 15 CASSLGRRDSYEQYF
TRBJ2-2 TRBV7-6 16 CASSRTTGAAPGELFF
TRBJ2-1 TRBV6-2/TRBV6-3 12 CASSYLANEQFF
TRBJ2-7 TRBV4-1 16 CASSLSPGQGAHEQYF
TRBJ2-7 TRBV4-1 15 CASSQNRDYSYEQYF
TRBJ1-2 TRBV2 15 CASSEAPGGNYGYTF
TRBJ2-3 TRBV2 15 CASRDRGGGTDTQYF
TRBJ2-2 TRBV6-5 16 CASSLLAGVDTGELFF
TRBJ1-1 TRBV6-5 13 CATLDRLNTEAFF
TRBJ1-2 TRBV7-9 12 CASSLGDSGYTF